The entry below describes one T cell receptor (beta chain). The antigen remains undetermined. This CDR3 region has 13 residues. V was cut by 2 bases and J by 1 base, with 5 bases left in between. CDR1 is MNHEY, CDR2 SVGAGI, per germline. The method was immunoSEQ multiplex PCR; TCRdb's version includes in-frame clones alone and lacks a portion of them. The sample carries nearly 45,000 clones, roughly 90% recorded once. The data belong to a study of OX40 agonist ivuxolimab in advanced cancers. Whole-study results and caveats: Clonal expansion from baseline to week 6 occurred in both CD4+ and CD8+ T cells. Fewer expanded clones were found on average in CD4+ than in CD8+ T cells.

The sample was CD4+ or CD8+ T cells sorted from blood, taken in a trial of the OX40 agonist ivuxolimab. This TCR was sampled from an adult with an advanced solid tumor such as melanoma, head and neck, liver or kidney cancer. The chain links TRBV6-5 to TRBJ1-1; D is uncertain. CDR3: CASSYAGNTEAFF. The CDR3 DNA sequence: TGTGCCAGCAGTTACGCAGGGAACACTGAAGCTTTCTTT.